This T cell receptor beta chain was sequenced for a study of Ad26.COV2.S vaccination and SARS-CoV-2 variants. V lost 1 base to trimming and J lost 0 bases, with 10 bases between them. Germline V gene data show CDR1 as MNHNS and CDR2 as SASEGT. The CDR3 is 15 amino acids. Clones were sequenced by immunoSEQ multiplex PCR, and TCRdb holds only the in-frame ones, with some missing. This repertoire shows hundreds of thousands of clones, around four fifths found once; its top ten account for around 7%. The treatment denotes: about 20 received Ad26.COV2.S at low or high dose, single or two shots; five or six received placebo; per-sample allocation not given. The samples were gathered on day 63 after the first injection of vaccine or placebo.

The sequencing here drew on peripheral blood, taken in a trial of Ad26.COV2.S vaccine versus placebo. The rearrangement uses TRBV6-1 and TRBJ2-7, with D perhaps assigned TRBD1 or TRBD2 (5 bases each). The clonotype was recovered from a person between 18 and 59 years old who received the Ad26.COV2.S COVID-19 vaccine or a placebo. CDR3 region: CASSEGGAVSYEQYF. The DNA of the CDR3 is TGTGCCAGCAGTGAAGGAGGGGCAGTCTCCTACGAGCAGTACTTC.